This entry lists 17 T cell receptor beta chains sequenced from one sample in a study of glioma-infiltrating T cells. Using RNA template, CDR3s of TCR alpha and beta were amplified with iRepertoire arm-PCR. TCRdb redid the calling of the multiplex PCR reads with MiXCR, one entry per CDR3 protein. The sample has 100,000 to 150,000 distinct CDR3 sequences; around 25% are singletons. Sample: glioma tissue, nonneoplastic brain tissue, or PBMCs (not recorded which). The receptors stem from a human donor with low-grade glioma or glioblastoma, undergoing nonglioma brain surgery, or in good health (not recorded which).

This clonotype has more than one count but fewer than ten. The chain employs TRBV6-6 and TRBJ2-3; TRBD2 matches 9 bases. This CDR3 region has 17 residues. Germline V lookup: CDR1 MNHNY, CDR2 SVGAGI (reference sequence). V shed 2 bases and J 4 bases; nucleotides not matched to a gene: 10. The CDR3 coding sequence is TGTGCCAGCAGTTACCGGGAACCGGGACTAGCCGCAGATACGCAGTATTTT. The encoded protein is CASSYREPGLAADTQYF.

The chain uses TRBV24-1 and TRBJ1-2, with D possibly matching TRBD1 (6 bases). Germline V gene sequence: CDR1 KGHDR, CDR2 SFDVKD. The CDR3 spans 16 residues. V lost 4 bases to trimming and J lost 4 bases, with 18 bases between them. Here the CDR3 DNA reads TGTGCCACCAGTGAGTACACAGGGTTTTCCGGCTATGGCTACACCTTC. This codes for CATSEYTGFSGYGYTF.

Only a few counts were recorded for this clonotype. In DNA, the CDR3 is TGCAGTGCTCCCGGGACAGGGACACCGATGAACACTGAAGCTTTCTTT. This sequence encodes CSAPGTGTPMNTEAFF. This chain joins TRBV20-1 and TRBJ1-1; 9 bases map to TRBD1. The CDR3 totals 16 residues. Per germline, CDR1 DFQATT and CDR2 SNEGSKA (reference sequence). Trimming took 5 bases from V and 0 from J; bases not matched to a gene: 10.

Note on this clonotype: This may come from a read error, since a much larger clone is one base off. Likely a read error: the CDR3 ends without its conserved phenylalanine or tryptophan. The rearrangement links TRBV27 to TRBJ1-6, with D unresolved. The CDR3 is made up of 13 amino acids. In germline, CDR1 is MNHEY, CDR2 SMNVEV (reference sequence). V dropped 5 bases and J dropped 3 bases, with 5 bases sitting between them. As DNA, the CDR3 is TGTGCCAGCAGTGGGGACTATAATTCACCCCTCCACTCT. Translating it yields CASSGDYNSPLHS.

This clonotype showed up just a few times. The chain combines TRBV6-6 with TRBJ2-5, with D tentatively TRBD2 (6 bases). Trimming removed 5 bases at V and 4 bases at J, with 14 bases between. The V gene's germline CDR1 is MNHNY and CDR2 SVGAGI (reference sequence). This CDR3 comprises 14 residues. The CDR3 coding sequence is TGTGCCAGCAGTCAAGAGGGACTTCGAGAGACCCAGTACTTC. Translating it yields CASSQEGLRETQYF.

The rearrangement links TRBV7-6 to TRBJ1-1; D perhaps matches TRBD1 (5 bases). Germline loops: CDR1 SGHVS, CDR2 FNYEAQ. The V gene lost 0 bases and the J gene lost 5 bases, with 13 bases spanning the gap. This CDR3 contains 15 residues. CDR3 sequence reads: CASSLARGGKTEAFF. The CDR3, as DNA: TGTGCCAGCAGCTTAGCGCGGGGGGGAAAGACTGAAGCTTTCTTT.

J is TRBJ2-4 and V is TRBV7-2; a possible D gene is TRBD1 (6 bases). Germline assignment: CDR1 SGHTA and CDR2 FQGNSA. This CDR3 comprises 17 residues. V was trimmed by 0 bases and J by 0 bases, leaving 12 bases between them. This CDR3 reads CASSLAQGILAKNIQYF. The DNA of the CDR3 is TGTGCCAGCAGCTTAGCCCAGGGGATCCTAGCCAAAAACATTCAGTACTTC.

This clonotype was picked up many times. The chain is built from TRBV7-9 and TRBJ2-4; TRBD2 matches 12 bases. The V segment lost 1 base and the J segment 8 bases; nucleotides outside the gene matches: 3. CDR3 size: 15 residues. Germline V CDR1 and CDR2: SEHNR, FQNEAQ (reference sequence). This CDR3 is CASSLGLAGDYIQYF. CDR3 coding DNA: TGTGCCAGCAGCTTAGGACTAGCGGGGGACTACATTCAGTACTTC. Full variable domain (outside the CDR3, taken from reference TRBV7-9 and TRBJ2-4): DTGVSQNPRHKITKRGQNVTFRCDPISEHNRLYWYRQTLGQGPEFLTYFQNEAQLEKSRLLSDRFSAERPKGSFSTLEIQRTEQGDSAMYLCASSLGLAGDYIQYFGAGTRLSVL.

The chain couples TRBV6-2 or TRBV6-3 to TRBJ2-7, with 7 positions matching TRBD1. This CDR3 contains 14 residues. V was pared by 5 bases and J by 6 bases, with 10 bases of the junction left unmatched. Germline lookup yields CDR1 MNHEY and CDR2 SVGEGT. The CDR3 region is CASSPRQGFIEQYV. The CDR3 nucleotides are TGTGCCAGCAGTCCAAGACAGGGATTCATCGAGCAGTACGTC.

This clonotype was counted many times. The rearrangement joins TRBV6-1 to TRBJ1-1; the match to TRBD1 covers 11 bases. Germline trimming cut 7 bases from V and 5 bases from J; bases unmatched to any gene: 3. Germline V gene lookup returns CDR1 MNHNS and CDR2 SASEGT. The CDR3 is 13 amino acids. DNA for the CDR3: TGTGCCAGCATCGGACAGGGGGCGACTGAAGCTTTCTTT. This encodes CASIGQGATEAFF.

This clonotype was found many times. The chain joins TRBV6-1 to TRBJ1-1; D ambiguous. The CDR3 runs to 15 residues. The germline CDR1 and CDR2 sequences are MNHNS and SASEGT. Trimming shortened V by 4 bases and J by 4 bases, and 16 bases separated the two germline ends. In DNA, the CDR3 is TGTGCCAGCAGTGTTAATTGGGTCGAGGGCACTGAAGCTTTCTTT. It is translated as CASSVNWVEGTEAFF.

This clonotype was detected many times. The genes are TRBV27 and TRBJ2-3; D unresolved. CDR1 and CDR2 from the germline V gene are MNHEY and SMNVEV (reference sequence). CDR3 length equals 12 residues. The V and J ends lost 2 bases and 3 bases respectively, with 3 bases between them. The DNA of the CDR3 is TGTGCCAGCAGTTTAGGGACAGATACGCAGTATTTT. Amino acid sequence: CASSLGTDTQYF.

The chain employs TRBV7-9 and TRBJ2-3, with TRBD1 identical over 9 bases. The V segment lost 3 bases and the J segment 4 bases; nucleotides outside the gene matches: 11. Germline lookup yields CDR1 SEHNR and CDR2 FQNEAQ (reference sequence). The CDR3 totals 17 residues. The chain's CDR3 is CASSFFPGQGGSDTQYF. The DNA of the CDR3 is TGTGCCAGCAGCTTCTTTCCGGGACAGGGCGGGTCAGATACGCAGTATTTT. Full variable domain (missing parts from reference TRBV7-9 and TRBJ2-3): DTGVSQNPRHKITKRGQNVTFRCDPISEHNRLYWYRQTLGQGPEFLTYFQNEAQLEKSRLLSDRFSAERPKGSFSTLEIQRTEQGDSAMYLCASSFFPGQGGSDTQYFGPGTRLTVL.

This clonotype was seen ten or more times. V is TRBV27 and J is TRBJ2-5; 8 bases fit TRBD1. Germline V gene lookup returns CDR1 MNHEY and CDR2 SMNVEV (reference sequence). The ends lost 1 base at V and 5 bases at J; junction bases unmatched: 6. The CDR3 is 15 residues long. The CDR3 region has the DNA TGTGCCAGCAGTTTATTCAGACAGGGGCAGGAGACCCAGTACTTC. Translated, it gives CASSLFRQGQETQYF.

CDR3 bases: TGTGCCAGCAGCGTATATAACAGGGGCAGGGGCTACACCTTC. It codes for CASSVYNRGRGYTF. The rearrangement joins TRBV9 to TRBJ1-2, with 7 bases fitting TRBD1. The CDR3 consists of 14 residues. Per germline, CDR1 SGDLS and CDR2 YYNGEE. V lost 1 base to trimming and J lost 8 bases; unmatched junction nucleotides: 8.

This clonotype showed up many times. The rearrangement links TRBV20-1 to TRBJ2-3, with TRBD2 identical over 7 bases. The V gene's germline CDR1 is DFQATT and CDR2 SNEGSKA (reference sequence). V shed 5 bases and J 4 bases; nucleotides not matched to a gene: 6. The CDR3 extends over 13 amino acids. CDR3 in DNA: TGCAGTGCTCCCGGACTAGGCGCAGATACGCAGTATTTT. Translated: CSAPGLGADTQYF.

The chain links TRBV5-1 to TRBJ1-1, with D unclear. V lost 7 bases to trimming and J lost 4 bases, with 17 bases between them. CDR1 is SGHRS, CDR2 YFSETQ, per germline. The CDR3 covers 14 residues. CDR3 in DNA: TGCGCCAGCCGTGACCGCAGTGGGAGCACTGAAGCTTTCTTT. Amino acids: CASRDRSGSTEAFF.